Here is one T cell receptor (beta chain) with its context. The antigen is undetermined. This sample was taken from a study of T cell repertoires in aging, cancer and after chemotherapy. Study in general: Repeat sampling of healthy donors over several months to years showed clear clonal overlap.

Findings and caveats of the study: Healthy donors lost TCR diversity with age mainly through richness, cancer patients through richness and evenness.

The ends were cut back, 1 base at V and 3 bases at J, with 9 bases in the middle. The germline gives CDR1 MNHNS, CDR2 SASEGT. The CDR3 sequence is 14 residues long. A mixed TRB-A/B primer pool amplified rearranged TRB by multiplex touch-down PCR. TCRdb itself ran the multiplex PCR reads through MiXCR, one entry per CDR3 protein. The top ten clones hold 2.5% to 4% of a sample with more than 9,000 distinct CDR3 sequences, more than 30% of them seen once. Peripheral blood genomic DNA, not sorted cells or RNA, was the template. Sequencing input: blood. The sequence came from a human donor in good health. The chain recombines TRBV6-1 with TRBJ1-2; D unclear. The CDR3 DNA follows: TGTGCCAGCAGTGAAGTATCCGGAGACTATGGCTACACCTTC. It yields the protein CASSEVSGDYGYTF.